The 2 T cell receptor beta chains below all came from one sample that was sequenced in a study of blood T cells in healthy people across ages. A J-beta primer mix and a sample-barcoded 5' primer were used in a second PCR of roughly 6 to 12 cycles. In TCRdb, the 5' RACE reads were re-called with MiXCR into one record per CDR3 protein. The top ten hold 20% to 30% of the sample, which has 790,000 or so distinct CDR3 sequences, around three fifths seen once. The source material was blood. Receptors were obtained from a man aged 40-50 years in good health.

This chain joins TRBV29-1 and TRBJ2-5, with D uncertain. CDR3 length equals 16 residues. Trimming took off 5 bases at V and 2 bases at J, with 21 bases between the two ends. Germline V CDR1 and CDR2: SQVTM, ANQGSEA. The CDR3: CSVRSGFLGPQETQYF. The CDR3 DNA reads TGCAGCGTTCGATCCGGCTTTTTGGGCCCGCAAGAGACCCAGTACTTC.

This clonotype has only a few counts. The chain has TRBV20-1 and TRBJ2-7, with a weak D call TRBD2 (6 bases). The CDR3 is 14 amino acids. Germline V CDR1 and CDR2: DFQATT, SNEGSKA (reference sequence). Trimming removed 6 bases at V and 7 bases at J, with 22 bases between. For the CDR3, the DNA is TGCAGTGCGCGTAGCGGAGAGACCCCTCGTGAGCAGTACTTC. Translated, it gives CSARSGETPREQYF.